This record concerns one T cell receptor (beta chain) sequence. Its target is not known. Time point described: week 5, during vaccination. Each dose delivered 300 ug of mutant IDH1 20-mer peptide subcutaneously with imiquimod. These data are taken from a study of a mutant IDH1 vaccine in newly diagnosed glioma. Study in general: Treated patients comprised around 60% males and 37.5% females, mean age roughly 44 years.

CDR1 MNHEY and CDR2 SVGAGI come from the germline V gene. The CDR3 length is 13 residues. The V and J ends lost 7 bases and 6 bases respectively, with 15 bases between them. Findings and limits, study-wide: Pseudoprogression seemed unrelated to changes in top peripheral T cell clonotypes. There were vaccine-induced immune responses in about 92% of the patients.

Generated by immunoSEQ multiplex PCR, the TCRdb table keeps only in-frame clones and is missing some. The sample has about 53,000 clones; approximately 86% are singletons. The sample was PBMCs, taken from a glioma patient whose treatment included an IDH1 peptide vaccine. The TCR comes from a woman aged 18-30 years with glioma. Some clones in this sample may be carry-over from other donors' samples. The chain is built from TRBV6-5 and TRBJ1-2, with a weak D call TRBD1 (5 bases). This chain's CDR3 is CASTPGRGHGYTF. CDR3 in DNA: TGTGCCAGCACCCCGGGACGGGGCCATGGCTACACCTTC.